These 10 T cell receptor beta chains share one sample of origin, sequenced in a study of blood T cells in healthy people across ages. The authors ran a second PCR of roughly 6 to 11 cycles using a sample-barcoded 5' primer and a J-beta primer mix. TCRdb used MiXCR to reprocess the 5' RACE reads, holding one entry per CDR3 protein. The table has about 2 million distinct CDR3 sequences, roughly 50% seen once; the top ten hold 2.1%. The sample consisted of blood. The receptor set was obtained from a woman in her thirties or forties in good health.

DNA for the CDR3: TGTGCCAGCAGCTCTTCTGCAGGGGCCGAGCAGTACTTC. Amino acids: CASSSSAGAEQYF. The chain uses TRBV5-5 and TRBJ2-5; D perhaps matches TRBD1 (6 bases). The J call may be in error: the DNA end matches TRBJ2-7 better. The germline V gene encodes CDR1 SGHKS and CDR2 YYEKEE (reference sequence). The CDR3 is 13 amino acids.

The chain employs TRBV7-2 and TRBJ2-1; unclear D gene. The germline V gene has CDR1 SGHTA and CDR2 FQGNSA. Trimming left V 2 bases short and J 15 bases short, with 11 bases between. The CDR3 spans 11 residues. In nucleotides, the CDR3 is TGTGCCAGCAGCTTAACGGAACGTCTGTTCTTC. This translates into CASSLTERLFF.

The genes are TRBV6-2 or TRBV6-3 and TRBJ2-7; no definite D call. The germline V and J ends were trimmed by 7 bases and 4 bases, with 17 bases remaining between them. CDR3 size: 14 residues. CDR1 is MNHEY, CDR2 SVGEGT, per germline. The CDR3 DNA sequence: TGTGCCAGCACCAACATGGTATTGGAATACGAGCAGTACTTC. This codes for CASTNMVLEYEQYF.

The sample holds a few counts of this clonotype. Germline is not matched at one junction end, which may reflect a read error. The chain uses TRBV7-2 and TRBJ2-3; 9 nucleotides line up with TRBD2. Germline assignment: CDR1 SGHTA and CDR2 FQGNSA. The CDR3 runs 17 residues. The CDR3 region is CASSLGAGGPRTDTQYF. For the CDR3, the DNA is TGTGCCAGCAGTTTAGGTGCGGGGGGGCCAAGAACAGATACGCAGTATTTT.

The J gene is TRBJ2-4, the V gene TRBV6-1; D possibly corresponds to TRBD1 (6 bases). The end of the DNA is better explained by TRBJ2-5, so the J call may be wrong. The CDR3 covers 14 residues. Germline V gives CDR1 MNHNS, CDR2 SASEGT. CDR3 DNA: TGTGCCAGCAGTCCTAACACAGGGCAAGAGACCCAGTACTTC. Its translation: CASSPNTGQETQYF.

Here the CDR3 reads CASSYPTTVQETQYF. As DNA, the CDR3 is TGTGCCAGCAGTTACCCGACCACAGTCCAAGAGACCCAGTACTTC. The chain has TRBV6-5 and TRBJ2-5; no clear D. Per germline, CDR1 MNHEY and CDR2 SVGAGI. The CDR3 loop spans 15 amino acids. Trimming removed 2 bases from V and 1 base from J, with 11 bases in between.

The rearrangement joins TRBV12-3 or TRBV12-4 to TRBJ2-1; possible D gene TRBD2, 6 bases. This CDR3 spans 12 amino acids. Trimming took 5 bases from V and 15 from J, leaving 17 bases between them. CDR3 DNA: TGTGCCAGCAGTACCCTAACTAGCACCGCGTTCTTC. It specifies CASSTLTSTAFF.

The J gene is TRBJ2-1, the V gene TRBV7-9; TRBD1 aligns across 10 bases. The V gene end was trimmed by 1 base and the J gene end by 5 bases; junction bases not matched to a gene: 8. There are 17 residues in the CDR3. Per the germline V gene, CDR1 is SEHNR and CDR2 is FQNEAQ (reference sequence). The CDR3 nucleotides are TGTGCCAGCAGCTTAGTACCCGGACAGGGGGTCCACAATGAGCAGTTCTTC. Its translation is CASSLVPGQGVHNEQFF.

This clonotype was detected many times. The rearrangement joins TRBV29-1 to TRBJ2-5; 11 nucleotides line up with TRBD2. CDR1 and CDR2 (germline): SQVTM, ANQGSEA. The V and J ends lost 4 bases and 7 bases, in that order; junction bases with no gene match: 11. The CDR3 has 15 amino acids. In nucleotides, the CDR3 is TGCAGCGTTGGCTCCGGGACTAGCGGACTGGCGACCCAGTACTTC. This encodes CSVGSGTSGLATQYF.

This clonotype has more than one count but fewer than ten. This rearrangement joins TRBV4-1 to TRBJ2-1; D gene uncertain. The CDR3 runs 15 residues. The V end lost 1 base, the J end lost 6 bases, and 13 bases lay between the germline ends. The germline CDR1 and CDR2 sequences are MGHRA and YSYEKL. CDR3 DNA: TGCGCCAGCAGCCAAGCGGGCGCTCTAGGCAATGAGCAGTTCTTC. Its translation: CASSQAGALGNEQFF.